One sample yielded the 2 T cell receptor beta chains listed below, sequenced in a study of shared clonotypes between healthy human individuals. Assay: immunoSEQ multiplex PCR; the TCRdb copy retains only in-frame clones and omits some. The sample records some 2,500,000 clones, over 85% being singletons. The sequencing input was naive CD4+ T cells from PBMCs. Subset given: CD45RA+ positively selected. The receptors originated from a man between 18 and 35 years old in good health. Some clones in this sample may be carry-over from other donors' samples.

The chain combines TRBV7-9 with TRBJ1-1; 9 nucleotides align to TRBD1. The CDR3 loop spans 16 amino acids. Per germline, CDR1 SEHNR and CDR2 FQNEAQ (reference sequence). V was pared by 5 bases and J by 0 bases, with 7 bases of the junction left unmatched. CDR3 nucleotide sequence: TGTGCCAGCAGCATAACAGGGGGCCTTTTGAACACTGAAGCTTTCTTT. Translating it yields CASSITGGLLNTEAFF.

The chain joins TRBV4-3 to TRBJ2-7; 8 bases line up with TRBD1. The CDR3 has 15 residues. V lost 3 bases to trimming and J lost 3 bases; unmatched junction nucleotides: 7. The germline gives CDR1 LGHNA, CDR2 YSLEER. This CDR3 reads CASSHRTGHGYEQYF. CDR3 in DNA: TGCGCCAGCAGCCATCGGACAGGGCACGGCTACGAGCAGTACTTC.